This TCR beta chain was recorded in a study of a mutant IDH1 vaccine in newly diagnosed glioma. On the study more broadly: In weeks 1, 3, 5, 7, 11, 15, 19 and 23, patients were immunized, eight times in all. Former treatment meant radiotherapy, temozolomide, or both; the majority had gotten both. Whole-study findings and limits: Seemingly, top peripheral T cell clonotype changes bore no relation to pseudoprogression.

Comment on this clone: Its target is unknown.

CDR1 is SGDLS, CDR2 YYNGEE, per germline. V lost 0 bases and J lost 7, with 8 bases in between. The CDR3 has 13 amino acids. The sample's time point: week 5, during vaccination. The vaccine gave 300 ug of a 20-mer mutant IDH1 peptide subcutaneously per dose. This table comes from immunoSEQ multiplex PCR, and its TCRdb copy is limited to in-frame clones, with some not included. The sample carries nearly 30,000 clones, 87% recorded once. The J gene is TRBJ2-1, the V gene TRBV9, with D possibly being TRBD2 (5 bases). The material was peripheral blood mononuclear cells (PBMCs), obtained from a glioma patient whose treatment included an IDH1 peptide vaccine. This receptor was obtained from a woman in her forties with glioma. Some clones in this sample may be carry-over from other donors' samples. CDR3 DNA sequence: TGTGCCAGCAGCGTAGCTTCGGGAAATGAGCAGTTCTTC. It yields the protein CASSVASGNEQFF.